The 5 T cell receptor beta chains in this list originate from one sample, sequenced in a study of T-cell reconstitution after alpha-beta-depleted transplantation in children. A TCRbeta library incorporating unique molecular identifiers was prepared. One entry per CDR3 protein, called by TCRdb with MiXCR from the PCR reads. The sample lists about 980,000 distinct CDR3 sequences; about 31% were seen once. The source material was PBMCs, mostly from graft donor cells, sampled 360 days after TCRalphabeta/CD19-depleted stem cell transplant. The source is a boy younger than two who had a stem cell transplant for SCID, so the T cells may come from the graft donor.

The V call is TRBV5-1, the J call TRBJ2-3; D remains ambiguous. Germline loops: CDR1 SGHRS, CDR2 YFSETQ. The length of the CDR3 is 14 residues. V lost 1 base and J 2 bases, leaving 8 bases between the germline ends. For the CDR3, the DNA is TGCGCCAGCAGCTTGAGGGCAGCCACAGATACGCAGTATTTT. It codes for CASSLRAATDTQYF.

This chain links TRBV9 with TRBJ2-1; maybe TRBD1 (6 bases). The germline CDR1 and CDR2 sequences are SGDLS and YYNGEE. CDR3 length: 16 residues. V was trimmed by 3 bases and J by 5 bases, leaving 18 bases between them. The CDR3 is CASSEYRVPLDNEQFF. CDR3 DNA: TGTGCCAGCAGCGAGTACAGGGTCCCCTTGGACAATGAGCAGTTCTTC.

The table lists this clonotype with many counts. CDR3 nucleotides: TGTGCCAGCAGCTTAGCGCTTCTTGGCAAGAACACCGGGGAGCTGTTTTTT. Translated: CASSLALLGKNTGELFF. The J gene is TRBJ2-2, the V gene TRBV7-9; D call uncertain. The CDR3 length is 17 residues. V lost 0 bases and J lost 1, with 12 bases in between. Germline V gives CDR1 SEHNR, CDR2 FQNEAQ (reference sequence).

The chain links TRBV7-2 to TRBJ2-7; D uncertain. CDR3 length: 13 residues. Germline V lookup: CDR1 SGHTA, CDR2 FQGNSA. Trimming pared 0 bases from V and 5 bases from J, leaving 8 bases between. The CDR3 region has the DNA TGTGCCAGCAGCTTAGCGTCATCCGACGAGCAGTACTTC. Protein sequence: CASSLASSDEQYF.

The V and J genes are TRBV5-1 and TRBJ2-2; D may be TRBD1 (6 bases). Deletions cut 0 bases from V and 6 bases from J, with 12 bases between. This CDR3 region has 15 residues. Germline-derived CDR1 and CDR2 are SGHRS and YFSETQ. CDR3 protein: CASSLEQGRSGELFF. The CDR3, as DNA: TGCGCCAGCAGCTTGGAACAGGGTCGCTCCGGGGAGCTGTTTTTT.